A selection of T cell receptor beta chains follows, all from one sample in a study of regulatory T cells in long-lasting Graves disease. TCRdb independently ran MiXCR on the multiplex PCR reads; one entry per CDR3 protein. The sample records about 400,000 distinct CDR3 sequences, less than 25% being singletons. The specimen was peripheral blood mononuclear cells (PBMCs), collected when the disease was refractory, from a patient treated with antithyroid drugs. These receptors came from a female donor with Graves disease. The CDR3 runs from the conserved cysteine through the conserved F or W. D genes are given only for firm matches. Clone sizes are given selectively: once, few, many, or a class where the clone is expanded.

d_call: -; j_call: TRBJ1-3; cdr3_length: 13; v_call: TRBV29-1; clone_size: -; cdr3_nt: TGCAGCGTTCAGCCCACCTCTGGAAACACCATATATTTT; cdr3_aa: CSVQPTSGNTIYF
d_call: TRBD2; j_call: TRBJ2-7; cdr3_length: 14; v_call: TRBV28; clone_size: many; cdr3_nt: TGTGCCACCGCCGTTATCGCGGGAGTGGGCGAGCAGTACTTC; cdr3_aa: CATAVIAGVGEQYF
d_call: -; j_call: TRBJ2-6; cdr3_length: 12; v_call: TRBV6-1; clone_size: -; cdr3_nt: TGTGCCAGATTTTCTGGGGCCAACGTCCTGACTTTC; cdr3_aa: CARFSGANVLTF
d_call: -; j_call: TRBJ2-3; cdr3_length: 14; v_call: TRBV6-5; clone_size: many; cdr3_nt: TGTGCCAGCAGTTTCGGGAGTAACTCAGATACGCAGTATTTT; cdr3_aa: CASSFGSNSDTQYF
d_call: -; j_call: TRBJ2-7; cdr3_length: 16; v_call: TRBV20-1; clone_size: few; cdr3_nt: TGCAGTGCTAGAGATCACGGGAGCATTGCTCTCGACGAGCAGTACTTC; cdr3_aa: CSARDHGSIALDEQYF
d_call: TRBD2; j_call: TRBJ2-3; cdr3_length: 16; v_call: TRBV20-1; clone_size: -; cdr3_nt: TGCAGTGCTACCCCCGCTAGCGGGGACCCACCGGATACGCAGTATTTT; cdr3_aa: CSATPASGDPPDTQYF
d_call: -; j_call: TRBJ2-5; cdr3_length: 14; v_call: TRBV30; clone_size: many; cdr3_nt: TGTGCCTGGAGTGTACGGGCAGCAGGGGAGACCCAGTACTTC; cdr3_aa: CAWSVRAAGETQYF
d_call: -; j_call: TRBJ1-1; cdr3_length: 12; v_call: TRBV20-1; clone_size: -; cdr3_nt: TGCAGTGCCCCCGGGGGTTCCACTGAAGCTTTCTTT; cdr3_aa: CSAPGGSTEAFF
d_call: TRBD1; j_call: TRBJ2-7; cdr3_length: 13; v_call: TRBV25-1; clone_size: -; cdr3_nt: TGTGCCAACCGCCGGGACAGGGACTACGAGCAGTACTTC; cdr3_aa: CANRRDRDYEQYF
d_call: -; j_call: TRBJ1-5; cdr3_length: 15; v_call: TRBV15; clone_size: few; cdr3_nt: TGTGCCACCAGCAGACCGGAAGTTTCGGGTCAGCCCCAGCATTTT; cdr3_aa: CATSRPEVSGQPQHF
d_call: -; j_call: TRBJ2-7; cdr3_length: 13; v_call: TRBV7-3; clone_size: many; cdr3_nt: TGTGCCAGCAGCTTAAAGGGAGGGGGCGAGCAGTACTTC; cdr3_aa: CASSLKGGGEQYF
d_call: -; j_call: TRBJ1-2; cdr3_length: 14; v_call: TRBV24-1; clone_size: many; cdr3_nt: TGTGCCACCAGAAGAACAGGGTACGGCTATGGCTACACCTTC; cdr3_aa: CATRRTGYGYGYTF
d_call: TRBD1; j_call: TRBJ1-1; cdr3_length: 13; v_call: TRBV20-1; clone_size: many; cdr3_nt: TGCAGTGCGGAACGTACAGGGGGTTTTGAAGCTTTCTTT; cdr3_aa: CSAERTGGFEAFF
d_call: -; j_call: TRBJ2-3; cdr3_length: 13; v_call: TRBV27; clone_size: -; cdr3_nt: TGTGCCAGCAGTTCCTTAACCCCAGATACGCAGTATTTT; cdr3_aa: CASSSLTPDTQYF
d_call: -; j_call: TRBJ1-2; cdr3_length: 14; v_call: TRBV18; clone_size: few; cdr3_nt: TGTGCCAGCTCACCCGGGACGGTGAACTATGGCTACACCTTC; cdr3_aa: CASSPGTVNYGYTF
d_call: -; j_call: TRBJ1-5; cdr3_length: 15; v_call: TRBV10-2; clone_size: -; cdr3_nt: TGCGCCAGCAGAGGATCACAGGGAAACAATCGGCCCCAGCATTTT; cdr3_aa: CASRGSQGNNRPQHF
d_call: TRBD1; j_call: TRBJ2-5; cdr3_length: 17; v_call: TRBV11-2; clone_size: many; cdr3_nt: TGTGCCAGCAGCCCGTGGGGGACCGGGACAGGAGGGGAGACCCAGTACTTC; cdr3_aa: CASSPWGTGTGGETQYF
d_call: TRBD1; j_call: TRBJ2-5; cdr3_length: 14; v_call: TRBV20-1; clone_size: few; cdr3_nt: TGCAGTGCCCCGGACAGGGCTCCCCAAGAGACCCAGTACTTC; cdr3_aa: CSAPDRAPQETQYF
d_call: TRBD2; j_call: TRBJ2-7; cdr3_length: 13; v_call: TRBV29-1; clone_size: -; cdr3_nt: TGCAGCGCATGGGGCGGGAGATCCTACGAGCAGTACTTC; cdr3_aa: CSAWGGRSYEQYF
d_call: -; j_call: TRBJ1-1; cdr3_length: 11; v_call: TRBV29-1; clone_size: -; cdr3_nt: TGCAGCGTCAGTCAGTACACTGAAGCTTTCTTT; cdr3_aa: CSVSQYTEAFF